The rows below give T cell receptor beta chains drawn from one sample of a study of cytomegalovirus exposure and HLA in healthy donors. Here immunoSEQ multiplex PCR was the method, and the copy in TCRdb shows in-frame clones only, minus some. This sample has around 110,000 clones; 65% to 80% occur once, and the top ten carry approximately 4.4%. Sequencing was carried out using PBMCs. These receptors came from a man aged 30-40 years in good health and CMV-seropositive. CDR3s include the opening cysteine and the closing phenylalanine or tryptophan. Each record gives: J gene, clone size, D gene, V gene, CDR3 protein, CDR3 DNA. D genes are given only for firm matches. Some rows have no size entry. The others give once, few or many, or a class for an expanded clone.

J: TRBJ1-2
size: .
D: .
V: TRBV7-2
CDR3: CASSLQGSNYGYTF
DNA: TGTGCCAGCAGCCTTCAGGGTTCTAACTATGGCTACACCTTC

J: TRBJ1-2
size: .
D: TRBD1
V: TRBV28
CDR3: CASSLSGQGYGYPF
DNA: TGTGCCAGCAGTTTATCGGGACAGGGTTATGGCTACCCCTTC

J: TRBJ1-1
size: few
D: .
V: TRBV14
CDR3: CASSQLDVGTEAFF
DNA: TGTGCCAGCAGCCAACTAGACGTCGGGACTGAAGCTTTCTTT

J: TRBJ1-2
size: .
D: TRBD1
V: TRBV4-3
CDR3: CASSQEGTAIERGYTF
DNA: TGCGCCAGCAGCCAAGAAGGGACAGCAATAGAGCGGGGCTACACCTTC

J: TRBJ2-7
size: .
D: TRBD2
V: TRBV28
CDR3: CASSFRIAGGKYEQYF
DNA: TGTGCCAGCAGTTTTCGGATAGCGGGGGGAAAGTACGAGCAGTACTTC

J: TRBJ2-7
size: .
D: .
V: TRBV7-5
CDR3: CVRSLVPSTTGPNRNSYEQYF
DNA: TGTGTCAGAAGCTTAGTTCCGTCGACGACAGGACCGAACCGTAACTCCTACGAGCAGTACTTC

J: TRBJ2-5
size: .
D: TRBD2
V: TRBV6-1
CDR3: CASSEISGTQETQYF
DNA: TGTGCCAGCAGTGAAATTAGCGGGACGCAAGAGACCCAGTACTTC

J: TRBJ1-4
size: .
D: .
V: TRBV19
CDR3: CASSRLGRRNEKLFF
DNA: TGTGCCAGTAGTAGATTGGGGAGGAGGAATGAAAAACTGTTTTTT

J: TRBJ2-1
size: once
D: .
V: TRBV6-1
CDR3: CASSEIVGGRGNEQFF
DNA: TGTGCCAGCAGTGAAATCGTCGGGGGTAGGGGCAATGAGCAGTTCTTC

J: TRBJ1-1
size: .
D: .
V: TRBV7-2
CDR3: CASSSVLTGNTEAFF
DNA: TGTGCCAGCAGCTCCGTTTTGACAGGGAACACTGAAGCTTTCTTT

J: TRBJ1-5
size: .
D: .
V: TRBV19
CDR3: CASSIFLGGNQPQHF
DNA: TGTGCCAGTAGTATTTTTTTAGGGGGCAATCAGCCCCAGCATTTT

J: TRBJ1-1
size: .
D: .
V: TRBV5-6
CDR3: CASSPRGDIEAFF
DNA: TGTGCCAGCAGCCCCCGGGGGGACATTGAAGCTTTCTTT

J: TRBJ1-2
size: few
D: .
V: TRBV10-3
CDR3: CAISESGSSYGYTF
DNA: TGTGCCATCAGTGAGTCAGGGAGTTCATATGGCTACACCTTC

J: TRBJ1-1
size: .
D: .
V: TRBV19
CDR3: CASKTGRGRKNTEAFF
DNA: TGTGCCAGTAAAACGGGGCGGGGCAGGAAGAACACTGAAGCTTTCTTT

J: TRBJ1-6
size: .
D: .
V: TRBV19
CDR3: CAPPSRRANSPLHF
DNA: TGTGCCCCCCCGTCGAGGAGGGCTAATTCACCCCTCCACTTT

J: TRBJ2-1
size: .
D: .
V: TRBV20-1
CDR3: CSASRGHEQFF
DNA: TGCAGTGCTAGTCGCGGGCATGAGCAGTTCTTC

J: TRBJ1-6
size: .
D: TRBD1
V: TRBV6-6
CDR3: CASSPRDRNSPLHF
DNA: TGTGCCAGCAGTCCGCGGGACAGAAATTCACCCCTCCACTTT

J: TRBJ2-4
size: .
D: TRBD1
V: TRBV11-2
CDR3: CASSLDPTGGAKYF
DNA: TGTGCCAGCAGCTTAGACCCCACAGGGGGCGCGAAGTACTTC

J: TRBJ1-1
size: few
D: .
V: TRBV29-1
CDR3: CSVARGGSTEAFF
DNA: TGCAGCGTAGCTAGGGGTGGTTCAACTGAAGCTTTCTTT

J: TRBJ2-5
size: .
D: TRBD1
V: TRBV6-1
CDR3: CASSVLGQGQETQYF
DNA: TGTGCCAGCAGTGTCCTCGGACAGGGCCAAGAGACCCAGTACTTC

J: TRBJ2-5
size: .
D: .
V: TRBV2
CDR3: CASSQGLGETQYF
DNA: TGTGCCAGCAGTCAGGGGCTGGGGGAGACCCAGTACTTC

J: TRBJ2-2
size: .
D: .
V: TRBV7-2
CDR3: CASSPSGNTGELFF
DNA: TGTGCCAGCAGCCCGTCGGGGAACACCGGGGAGCTGTTTTTT

J: TRBJ1-4
size: .
D: TRBD1
V: TRBV9
CDR3: CASSDGQGYEKLFF
DNA: TGTGCCAGCAGCGACGGACAGGGATATGAAAAACTGTTTTTT

J: TRBJ1-6
size: .
D: .
V: TRBV19
CDR3: CASSIGGGPDSPLHF
DNA: TGTGCCAGTAGTATAGGGGGGGGCCCGGATTCACCCCTCCACTTT

J: TRBJ1-1
size: few
D: TRBD1
V: TRBV5-1
CDR3: CASSWATGSVDTEAFF
DNA: TGCGCCAGCAGCTGGGCGACAGGGAGTGTAGACACTGAAGCTTTCTTT

J: TRBJ2-5
size: .
D: .
V: TRBV5-1
CDR3: CASSSARVSETQYF
DNA: TGCGCCAGCAGCTCTGCCAGGGTTTCAGAGACCCAGTACTTC

J: TRBJ1-1
size: many
D: TRBD1
V: TRBV7-9
CDR3: CASSHRDRGIGTEAFF
DNA: TGTGCCAGCAGCCACCGGGACAGGGGAATTGGCACTGAAGCTTTCTTT

J: TRBJ2-7
size: .
D: TRBD1
V: TRBV5-4
CDR3: CASFSGTASYEQYF
DNA: TGTGCCAGCTTCTCCGGGACAGCCTCCTACGAGCAGTACTTC

J: TRBJ2-3
size: .
D: TRBD1
V: TRBV6-6
CDR3: CASSLDRVTDTQYF
DNA: TGTGCCAGCAGCCTGGACAGGGTGACAGATACGCAGTATTTT

J: TRBJ1-2
size: few
D: .
V: TRBV11-2
CDR3: CASSFGGVEYGYTF
DNA: TGTGCCAGCAGCTTTGGCGGGGTTGAGTATGGCTACACCTTC

J: TRBJ1-3
size: .
D: .
V: TRBV28
CDR3: CASSFFAGSGNTIYF
DNA: TGTGCCAGCAGTTTTTTCGCGGGCTCTGGAAACACCATATATTTT

J: TRBJ1-6
size: .
D: .
V: TRBV7-9
CDR3: CSSSHTPRHLHF
DNA: TGTTCCAGCAGCCATACTCCGCGTCACCTCCACTTT

J: TRBJ1-6
size: .
D: .
V: TRBV27
CDR3: CASSWSGGTYNSPLHF
DNA: TGTGCCAGCAGTTGGTCGGGGGGCACCTATAATTCACCCCTCCACTTT

J: TRBJ1-5
size: .
D: .
V: TRBV6-4
CDR3: CASSEVQGSQPQHF
DNA: TGTGCCAGCAGTGAAGTCCAGGGAAGCCAGCCCCAGCATTTT

J: TRBJ2-1
size: .
D: TRBD2
V: TRBV5-4
CDR3: CASSASGGASSYNEQFF
DNA: TGTGCCAGCAGCGCGAGCGGGGGGGCCAGCTCCTACAATGAGCAGTTCTTC

J: TRBJ1-2
size: .
D: .
V: TRBV6-1
CDR3: CASSEGPANYGYTF
DNA: TGTGCCAGCAGTGAAGGGCCAGCTAACTATGGCTACACCTTC